Below, 30 T cell receptor beta chains from the same sample are listed, as sequenced in a study of blood T cell repertoires in COVID-19. Only in-frame clones appear in the TCRdb table, and some are missing; sequencing was by immunoSEQ multiplex PCR. The table lists just under 300,000 clones, around 87% of them singletons, with roughly 1.3% in the top ten. The sample was peripheral blood. The receptors here all came from a man between 65 and 79 years old with acute or convalescent COVID-19.

The chain joins TRBV13 to TRBJ1-1, with TRBD1 as a possible D gene (5 bases). CDR3 length: 16 residues. The germline V gene has CDR1 PRHDT and CDR2 FYEKMQ (reference sequence). V lost 5 bases and J lost 1, with 17 bases in between. Written as DNA, the CDR3 is TGTGCCAGCAGCGTCGGTCCCCGGGGGAGGAACACTGAAGCTTTCTTT. Translation gives CASSVGPRGRNTEAFF.

This clone was counted a few times. CDR3: CASNRVGNTGELFF. CDR3 bases: TGCGCCAGCAACAGGGTTGGGAACACCGGGGAGCTGTTTTTT. The chain carries TRBV5-1 and TRBJ2-2; tentatively, D is TRBD1 (6 bases). The CDR3 has 14 amino acids. Germline CDR1 and CDR2: SGHRS and YFSETQ. Trimming removed 6 bases from V and 1 base from J, with 10 bases in between.

The CDR3 region is CASSQVWHTRGYTF. CDR3 nucleotides: TGTGCCAGCAGCCAAGTCTGGCACACGCGGGGCTACACCTTC. J is TRBJ1-2 and V is TRBV3-1 (or the pseudogene TRBV3-2); D is unclear. From germline, CDR1 is LGHDT and CDR2 YNNKEL (reference sequence). Trimming took off 1 base at V and 8 bases at J, with 14 bases between the two ends. The CDR3 totals 14 residues.

This sequence joins TRBV19 and TRBJ2-7; D perhaps matches TRBD1 (6 bases). Germline values: CDR1 LNHDA, CDR2 SQIVND (reference sequence). Trimming left V 11 bases short and J 7 bases short, with 30 bases between. This CDR3 is 16 amino acids long. CDR3: CASRKTGGLVFREQYF. For the CDR3, the DNA is TGTGCCTCCCGGAAGACAGGTGGACTGGTCTTTAGGGAGCAGTACTTC.

The chain joins TRBV5-1 to TRBJ2-3; TRBD2 agrees at 16 bases. The ends lost 4 bases at V and 6 bases at J; junction bases unmatched: 5. This CDR3 contains 16 residues. In germline, CDR1 is SGHRS, CDR2 YFSETQ. This CDR3 reads CASSPGTSGGVDTQYF. The CDR3 nucleotides are TGCGCCAGCAGCCCAGGGACTAGCGGGGGGGTCGATACGCAGTATTTT. Combining the CDR3 with reference TRBV5-1 and TRBJ2-3 gives the whole variable domain KAGVTQTPRYLIKTRGQQVTLSCSPISGHRSVSWYQQTPGQGLQFLFEYFSETQRNKGNFPGRFSGRQFSNSRSEMNVSTLELGDSALYLCASSPGTSGGVDTQYFGPGTRLTVL.

The genes are TRBV28 and TRBJ1-5, with 9 bases lining up with TRBD1. The germline CDR1 and CDR2 sequences are MDHEN and SYDVKM. The CDR3 extends over 15 amino acids. V trimming: 5 bases; J trimming: 7 bases; junction bases outside the gene matches: 9. The CDR3 spells CASSGRDRAGQPQHF. CDR3 nucleotide sequence: TGTGCCAGCAGTGGCCGGGACAGGGCTGGGCAGCCCCAGCATTTT.

The J gene is TRBJ2-1, the V gene TRBV19; 9 nucleotides align to TRBD2. The germline CDR1 and CDR2 sequences are LNHDA and SQIVND (reference sequence). With 3 bases clipped from V and 6 bases from J, the junction kept 6 bases outside the gene matches. The CDR3 loop spans 15 amino acids. The CDR3 nucleotides read TGTGCCAGTAGTATGGGGCGGGAGGGCCTCAATGAGCAGTTCTTC. Residues: CASSMGREGLNEQFF.

The CDR3 DNA reads as TGTGCCAGCAGTGAATCTGGACTGGGAGGGAACTATGGCTACACCTTC. Translated: CASSESGLGGNYGYTF. J is TRBJ1-2 and V is TRBV6-1, with D uncertain. The CDR3 is 16 residues long. The V and J ends lost 2 bases and 2 bases respectively, with 15 bases between them. Germline V gives CDR1 MNHNS, CDR2 SASEGT.

This chain connects TRBV28 to TRBJ2-1; D is unresolved. Trimming took 4 bases from V and 5 from J, leaving 9 bases between them. Germline V lookup: CDR1 MDHEN, CDR2 SYDVKM. CDR3 length: 13 residues. The CDR3 DNA sequence: TGTGCCAGCAGTTCCCACATTGACAATGAGCAGTTCTTC. It is translated as CASSSHIDNEQFF. Complete variable domain (other parts from reference TRBV28 and TRBJ2-1): DVKVTQSSRYLVKRTGEKVFLECVQDMDHENMFWYRQDPGLGLRLIYFSYDVKMKEKGDIPEGYSVSREKKERFSLILESASTNQTSMYLCASSSHIDNEQFFGPGTRLTVL.

The chain carries TRBV7-3 and TRBJ1-2, with a weak D call TRBD1 (5 bases). V dropped 3 bases and J dropped 4 bases, with 9 bases sitting between them. This CDR3 comprises 13 residues. Germline V lookup: CDR1 SGHTA, CDR2 FQGTGA. The CDR3 loop reads CASSLGDSYGYTF. The DNA of the CDR3 is TGTGCCAGCAGCTTGGGTGACAGCTATGGCTACACCTTC.

The chain links TRBV27 to TRBJ2-2, with TRBD2 matching 10 bases. The germline gives CDR1 MNHEY, CDR2 SMNVEV (reference sequence). V lost 5 bases to trimming and J lost 0 bases; unmatched junction nucleotides: 3. The CDR3 runs 16 residues. The CDR3 region is CASSISGRTNTGELFF. DNA of the CDR3: TGTGCCAGCAGTATTAGCGGGAGGACGAACACCGGGGAGCTGTTTTTT.

This chain connects TRBV6-6 to TRBJ2-7; 9 bases match TRBD1. Germline lookup yields CDR1 MNHNY and CDR2 SVGAGI (reference sequence). V lost 6 bases to trimming and J lost 2 bases; unmatched junction nucleotides: 5. The CDR3 extends over 14 amino acids. CDR3 DNA sequence: TGTGCCAGCAGCCGAGGGGACAGGGCCTACGAGCAGTACTTC. This sequence encodes CASSRGDRAYEQYF.

This clone was counted once. The genes are TRBV3-1 (or the pseudogene TRBV3-2) and TRBJ1-1; D unclear. Trimming left V 0 bases short and J 4 bases short, with 6 bases between. The germline gives CDR1 LGHDT, CDR2 YNNKEL (reference sequence). The CDR3 extends over 13 amino acids. CDR3 in DNA: TGTGCCAGCAGCCAAGACCGAGGCACTGAAGCTTTCTTT. It encodes CASSQDRGTEAFF.

The sample holds one count of this clone. For the CDR3, the DNA is TGTGCCAGCAGCCCGACAGTTCTAGCCAAAAACATTCAGTACTTC. Residues: CASSPTVLAKNIQYF. The gene calls are TRBV6-5 and TRBJ2-4, with a possible D match to TRBD1 (5 bases). Trimming cost V 6 bases and J 0 bases, with 12 bases left between them. CDR1 and CDR2 (germline): MNHEY, SVGAGI. The CDR3 runs to 15 residues.

The chain carries TRBV12-3 or TRBV12-4 and TRBJ2-1; D unresolved. V was pared by 4 bases and J by 15 bases, with 13 bases between. The CDR3 runs to 11 residues. This chain's CDR3 is CASSSQATMFF. The DNA of the CDR3 is TGTGCCAGCAGTTCCCAGGCCACGATGTTCTTC.

The V gene is TRBV2, the J gene TRBJ2-2; 9 bases are shared with TRBD1. CDR1 SNHLY and CDR2 FYNNEI come from the germline V gene. V lost 8 bases and J lost 7; bases outside the gene matches: 5. This CDR3 is 13 amino acids long. In nucleotides, the CDR3 is TGTGCCAGCGGGACAGGGCGGAGCGGGGAGCTGTTTTTT. It encodes CASGTGRSGELFF.

The chain links TRBV5-4 to TRBJ1-2; maybe TRBD1 (6 bases). CDR1 is SGHNT and CDR2 is YYREEE in the germline V gene (reference sequence). CDR3 length equals 15 residues. Trimming shortened V by 1 base and J by 4 bases, and 14 bases separated the two germline ends. Written as DNA, the CDR3 is TGTGCCAGCAGCTTGAATCCGACAGGCTCCTATGGCTACACCTTC. This codes for CASSLNPTGSYGYTF.

The sample holds a few counts of this clone. The rearrangement uses TRBV5-5 and TRBJ1-2; 7 bases map to TRBD1. The length of the CDR3 is 15 residues. Germline V gives CDR1 SGHKS, CDR2 YYEKEE (reference sequence). V shed 0 bases, J shed 0 bases, and the junction held 2 bases outside the gene matches. CDR3 nucleotides: TGTGCCAGCAGCTTGGGACAGGGTCCTAACTATGGCTACACCTTC. Amino acids: CASSLGQGPNYGYTF.

CDR3 in DNA: TGTGCCAGCAGCCAAGAGTTACAGGGGTATGGTGGCTACACCTTC. This sequence encodes CASSQELQGYGGYTF. The rearrangement joins TRBV4-2 to TRBJ1-2; 7 bases align to TRBD1. CDR1 and CDR2 from the germline V gene are LGHNA and YNFKEQ. V shed 0 bases, J shed 7 bases, and the junction held 8 bases outside the gene matches. This CDR3 has 15 residues.

The gene calls are TRBV7-6 and TRBJ2-3, with TRBD2 matching 13 bases. The J segment lost 5 bases and the V segment lost 0 bases, leaving 11 bases of the junction unmatched. This CDR3 region has 19 residues. Germline V gene lookup returns CDR1 SGHVS and CDR2 FNYEAQ. CDR3 sequence (DNA): TGTGCCAGCAGCTTAGCGGGGGGAACTAGCGGGAGGGCCAGAGATACGCAGTATTTT. Its protein product is CASSLAGGTSGRARDTQYF.

The chain employs TRBV6-2 or TRBV6-3 and TRBJ2-3, with D possibly being TRBD2 (6 bases). The CDR3 has 15 residues. The V end lost 3 bases, the J end lost 2 bases, and 12 bases lay between the germline ends. Germline assignment: CDR1 MNHEY and CDR2 SVGEGT. The CDR3 sequence: CASSYWAGNTDTQYF. CDR3 sequence (DNA): TGTGCCAGCAGTTATTGGGCGGGGAACACAGATACGCAGTATTTT.

The chain joins TRBV12-3 or TRBV12-4 to TRBJ2-3, with D possibly being TRBD2 (7 bases). V was cut by 2 bases and J by 14 bases, with 14 bases left in between. This CDR3 region has 12 residues. As DNA, the CDR3 is TGTGCCAGCAGTTTACGGGGGGCCCAGACGTATTTT. Residues: CASSLRGAQTYF.

This chain uses TRBV19 with TRBJ1-2, with 8 positions matching TRBD1. Looked up from germline, CDR1 is LNHDA and CDR2 is SQIVND (reference sequence). V lost 3 bases and J lost 5; bases outside the gene matches: 11. The CDR3 totals 16 residues. The CDR3 loop is CASSIRRDRLEYGYTF. Here the CDR3 DNA reads TGTGCCAGTAGTATTCGCCGGGACAGGCTGGAGTATGGCTACACCTTC.

CDR3 nucleotides: TGCAGCGCCCTGGGCCGCTACGAGCAGTACTTC. Amino acids: CSALGRYEQYF. The chain joins TRBV29-1 to TRBJ2-7; D gene unclear. Trimming left V 7 bases short and J 3 bases short, with 10 bases between. The CDR3 runs 11 residues. CDR1 and CDR2 from the germline V gene are SQVTM and ANQGSEA.

This clone was recorded only once. This CDR3 reads CASSVGPRLEGDTQYF. CDR3 DNA: TGTGCCAGCAGCGTAGGGCCTAGACTAGAAGGGGATACGCAGTATTTT. This rearrangement joins TRBV9 to TRBJ2-3, with D perhaps matching TRBD2 (6 bases). The CDR3 sequence is 16 residues long. The germline V gene has CDR1 SGDLS and CDR2 YYNGEE. V was pared by 0 bases and J by 6 bases, with 17 bases between.

The chain has TRBV19 and TRBJ1-1; D is unresolved. Germline values: CDR1 LNHDA, CDR2 SQIVND (reference sequence). The CDR3 has 13 residues. V dropped 5 bases and J dropped 5 bases, with 12 bases sitting between them. The CDR3 coding sequence is TGTGCCAGTAGTGCCGACCGGGGTACTGAAGCTTTCTTT. The encoded protein is CASSADRGTEAFF.

The genes are TRBV6-6 and TRBJ1-5; tentatively, D is TRBD1 (5 bases). V was shortened by 6 bases and J by 8 bases, with 14 bases between the two germline ends. The CDR3 has 13 amino acids. CDR1 MNHNY and CDR2 SVGAGI come from the germline V gene (reference sequence). The DNA for the CDR3 is TGTGCCAGCAGGCGGGACCGTCCGGAGCCCCAGCATTTT. Its translation: CASRRDRPEPQHF.

The chain recombines TRBV4-3 with TRBJ2-7, with D perhaps TRBD1 (6 bases). V was pared by 0 bases and J by 4 bases, with 10 bases between. Germline CDR1 LGHNA, CDR2 YSLEER. The CDR3 has 14 amino acids. The CDR3 DNA is TGCGCCAGCAGCCAAGAACAGGGAACGTACGAGCAGTACTTC. Translation gives CASSQEQGTYEQYF.

The rearrangement joins TRBV9 to TRBJ2-2; 8 bases line up with TRBD2. CDR1 and CDR2 (germline): SGDLS, YYNGEE. The CDR3 consists of 15 residues. J lost 4 bases, V lost 1 base, and 3 bases had no gene match. The CDR3 spells CASSVTAGATGELFF. In nucleotides, the CDR3 is TGTGCCAGCAGCGTAACAGCGGGAGCCACCGGGGAGCTGTTTTTT.

This clone was observed a handful of times. The gene calls are TRBV5-5 and TRBJ2-1; a possible D gene is TRBD2 (6 bases). The CDR3 runs 16 residues. In germline, CDR1 is SGHKS, CDR2 YYEKEE (reference sequence). V was shortened by 4 bases and J by 6 bases, with 20 bases between the two germline ends. In DNA form, the CDR3 reads TGTGCCAGCAGCCTGGGGACTCTCTCTTCCGCCAATGAGCAGTTCTTC. Translation: CASSLGTLSSANEQFF.